This T cell receptor beta chain was retrieved from a study of shared clonotypes between healthy human individuals. Clones were read by immunoSEQ multiplex PCR, and TCRdb kept only the in-frame ones, dropping some. The sample includes about 2.4 million clones, approximately 94% of them seen just once. In germline, CDR1 is WNHNN, CDR2 SYGVQD (reference sequence). V gave up 2 bases and J gave up 0 bases, with 10 bases separating them. The CDR3 consists of 15 residues. The origin of this receptor is a man aged 18-30 years in good health. Some clones in this sample may be carry-over from other donors' samples. The sequenced material came from naive CD4+ T cells from PBMCs. Described subset: CD45RA+ positively selected. J is TRBJ1-2 and V is TRBV10-1, with no clear D. The CDR3 protein is CASSEICDTNYGYTF. The CDR3 nucleotides are TGCGCCAGCAGTGAGATATGTGACACTAACTATGGCTACACCTTC.